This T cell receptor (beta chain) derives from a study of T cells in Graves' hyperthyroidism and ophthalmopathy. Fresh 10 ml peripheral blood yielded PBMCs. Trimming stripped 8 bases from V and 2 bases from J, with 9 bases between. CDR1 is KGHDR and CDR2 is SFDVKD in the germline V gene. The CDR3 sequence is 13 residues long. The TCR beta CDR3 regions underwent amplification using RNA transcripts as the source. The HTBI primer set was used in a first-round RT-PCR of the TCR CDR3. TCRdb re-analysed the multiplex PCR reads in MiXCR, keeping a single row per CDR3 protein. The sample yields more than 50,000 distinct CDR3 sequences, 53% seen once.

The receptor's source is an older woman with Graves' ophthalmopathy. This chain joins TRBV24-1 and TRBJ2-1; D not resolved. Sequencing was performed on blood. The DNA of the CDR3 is TGTGCCACCATGGGCAGCGCCTACAATGAGCAGTTCTTC. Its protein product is CATMGSAYNEQFF.